The next 20 T cell receptor beta chains were all read from a single sample in a study of resident and recirculating memory T cells in vitiligo. Repertoires were generated with immunoSEQ multiplex PCR, while TCRdb's copy carries only in-frame clones and drops some. The sample comprises around 38,000 clones, 80% to 95% of which are singletons, and roughly 4.5% rests with the top ten. Sequenced: blood. These receptors all come from a male donor with vitiligo.

V and J are TRBV4-3 and TRBJ1-2, with a possible D match to TRBD1 (5 bases). Germline CDR1 LGHNA, CDR2 YSLEER. The CDR3 covers 14 residues. V was shortened by 1 base and J by 8 bases, with 14 bases between the two germline ends. The CDR3: CASSQVGAAGGYTF. In nucleotides, the CDR3 is TGCGCCAGCAGCCAAGTTGGGGCGGCGGGGGGCTACACCTTC.

This clone has a single count. This chain connects TRBV19 to TRBJ2-1, with 13 bases fitting TRBD2. Per the germline V gene, CDR1 is LNHDA and CDR2 is SQIVND (reference sequence). V dropped 4 bases and J dropped 0; count of bases not matched to a gene: 12. This CDR3 has 20 residues. The CDR3 DNA reads TGTGCCAGTAGTACCGTCCGGACTAGCGGGGGCCTCCGCTCCTACAATGAGCAGTTCTTC. Its translation: CASSTVRTSGGLRSYNEQFF.

The gene calls are TRBV4-1 and TRBJ2-7; D possibly corresponds to TRBD1 (5 bases). This CDR3 has 15 residues. Germline CDR1 and CDR2: MGHRA and YSYEKL. V shed 8 bases and J shed 0 bases, with 17 bases lying between them. DNA of the CDR3: TGCGCCAGCCAAATAGACTCCAGGGCCTCCTACGAGCAGTACTTC. This translates into CASQIDSRASYEQYF.

The chain links TRBV2 to TRBJ1-1, with D possibly matching TRBD1 (6 bases). The CDR3 extends over 14 amino acids. Trimming stripped 2 bases from V and 1 base from J, with 8 bases between. Germline V CDR1 and CDR2: SNHLY, FYNNEI. The DNA of the CDR3 is TGTGCCAGCAGTGAATCAGGGGAGAACACTGAAGCTTTCTTT. Protein sequence: CASSESGENTEAFF. Full variable domain (missing parts from reference TRBV2 and TRBJ1-1): EPEVTQTPSHQVTQMGQEVILRCVPISNHLYFYWYRQILGQKVEFLVSFYNNEISEKSEIFDDQFSVERPDGSNFTLKIRSTKLEDSAMYFCASSESGENTEAFFGQGTRLTVV.

The chain has TRBV6-1 and TRBJ2-3; 9 bases align to TRBD1. The CDR3 contains 17 residues. The germline V gene encodes CDR1 MNHNS and CDR2 SASEGT. J lost 6 bases, V lost 1 base, and 11 bases had no gene match. CDR3 nucleotide sequence: TGTGCCAGCAGTGAAGGGGTAGGACAGGGGCCTGGGGATACGCAGTATTTT. Translated: CASSEGVGQGPGDTQYF.

Of note for this clone: The same CDR3 also results from other DNA sequences found in this sample. V and J are TRBV6-5 and TRBJ2-1, with 12 bases fitting TRBD2. The J segment lost 6 bases and the V segment lost 4 bases, leaving 4 bases of the junction unmatched. This CDR3 region has 15 residues. Looked up from germline, CDR1 is MNHEY and CDR2 is SVGAGI. The CDR3 reads CASSSSGGAGNEQFF. The CDR3 region has the DNA TGTGCCAGCAGTTCTAGCGGGGGGGCAGGCAATGAGCAGTTCTTC.

The CDR3 reads CASSPLAGGELFF. DNA of the CDR3: TGTGCCAGCTCACCATTAGCGGGCGGGGAGCTGTTTTTT. The chain has TRBV18 and TRBJ2-2; 7 bases match TRBD2. V lost 2 bases, J lost 7 bases, and 1 base stayed unmatched. Germline V gene sequence: CDR1 KGHSH, CDR2 LQKENI. The CDR3 sequence is 13 residues long.

The rearrangement uses TRBV10-3 and TRBJ2-1; 9 bases are shared with TRBD2. In germline, CDR1 is ENHRY, CDR2 SYGVKD. V shed 3 bases, J shed 8 bases, and the junction held 5 bases outside the gene matches. The CDR3 covers 14 residues. In DNA, the CDR3 is TGTGCCATCAGTGATGCGGGGGGGCCCTATGAGCAGTTCTTC. As protein: CAISDAGGPYEQFF.

The rearrangement uses TRBV4-3 and TRBJ2-6; D is possibly TRBD2 (6 bases). Germline CDR1 LGHNA, CDR2 YSLEER. The CDR3 is 16 amino acids. V shed 1 base and J shed 0 bases, with 7 bases lying between them. The CDR3 here is CASSQGDFSGANVLTF. In DNA form, the CDR3 reads TGCGCCAGCAGCCAAGGGGACTTCTCTGGGGCCAACGTCCTGACTTTC.

The chain joins TRBV5-6 to TRBJ1-1; the D is unclear. The CDR3 runs 17 residues. Germline-derived CDR1 and CDR2 are SGHDT and YYEEEE. The V gene lost 3 bases and the J gene lost 4 bases, with 22 bases spanning the gap. CDR3 amino acids: CASSYIKSRRVGTEAFF. The CDR3 nucleotides are TGTGCCAGCAGCTATATCAAGAGCAGGAGGGTAGGCACTGAAGCTTTCTTT.

This clone was recorded once. The chain carries TRBV5-1 and TRBJ2-3; no clear D gene. The CDR3 extends over 14 amino acids. Germline loops: CDR1 SGHRS, CDR2 YFSETQ. Trimming removed 3 bases from V and 1 base from J, with 9 bases in between. The CDR3 sequence is CASSSRLGTDTQYF. The DNA for the CDR3 is TGCGCCAGCAGCTCACGACTGGGCACAGATACGCAGTATTTT.

The rearrangement links TRBV19 to TRBJ2-5, with D perhaps matching TRBD1 (6 bases). The CDR3 has 13 residues. Germline V CDR1 and CDR2: LNHDA, SQIVND (reference sequence). V lost 7 bases and J 3 bases, leaving 12 bases between the germline ends. CDR3 region: CASKPDSKETQYF. The CDR3 coding sequence is TGTGCCAGTAAGCCGGACAGCAAAGAGACCCAGTACTTC.

The rearrangement links TRBV4-1 to TRBJ2-5, with TRBD2 matching 9 bases. With 6 bases clipped from V and 1 base from J, the junction kept 9 bases outside the gene matches. Per the germline V gene, CDR1 is MGHRA and CDR2 is YSYEKL. The length of the CDR3 is 16 residues. CDR3: CASSPAGGGGQETQYF. In DNA form, the CDR3 reads TGCGCCAGCAGTCCCGCGGGAGGGGGGGGCCAAGAGACCCAGTACTTC.

The V call is TRBV27, the J call TRBJ2-6; no definite D call. CDR1 and CDR2 from the germline V gene are MNHEY and SMNVEV (reference sequence). The CDR3 has 15 amino acids. Trimming cost V 7 bases and J 0 bases, with 10 bases left between them. The DNA for the CDR3 is TGTGCCAGCACCCAAACTGGCTCTGGGGCCAACGTCCTGACTTTC. It translates to CASTQTGSGANVLTF.

This chain uses TRBV15 with TRBJ2-1; D is ambiguous. This CDR3 spans 12 amino acids. V was cut by 0 bases and J by 11 bases, with 8 bases left in between. Germline V CDR1 and CDR2: LNHNV, YYDKDF (reference sequence). The CDR3 sequence is CATSRDTQKQFF. Here the CDR3 DNA reads TGTGCCACCAGCAGAGATACCCAGAAGCAGTTCTTC.

This chain connects TRBV6-5 to TRBJ2-3, with TRBD2 identical over 10 bases. The CDR3 loop spans 13 amino acids. Trimming removed 2 bases from V and 8 bases from J; junction bases left unmatched: 1. CDR1 is MNHEY, CDR2 SVGAGI, per germline. The CDR3 sequence: CASSYGLAATQYF. CDR3 nucleotide sequence: TGTGCCAGCAGTTACGGACTAGCGGCTACGCAGTATTTT.

The genes are TRBV5-1 and TRBJ2-3, with 13 bases aligning to TRBD2. Germline V lookup: CDR1 SGHRS, CDR2 YFSETQ. The CDR3 has 17 amino acids. J was trimmed by 3 bases and V by 1 base; bases with no gene match: 5. This CDR3 reads CASSLPTSGGITDTQYF. The CDR3 nucleotides read TGCGCCAGCAGCTTGCCGACTAGCGGGGGGATTACAGATACGCAGTATTTT.

This clone has just one count. The J gene is TRBJ1-5, the V gene TRBV10-3; 7 bases are shared with TRBD1. Germline CDR1 is ENHRY and CDR2 is SYGVKD. The CDR3 extends over 14 amino acids. The V and J ends lost 8 bases and 0 bases, in that order; junction bases with no gene match: 4. Here the CDR3 DNA reads TGTGCCATCTCAGGGACAGATAGCAATCAGCCCCAGCATTTT. Translation gives CAISGTDSNQPQHF.

The genes are TRBV7-2 and TRBJ2-1, with TRBD1 identical over 12 bases. The CDR3 contains 15 residues. The V and J ends lost 0 bases and 10 bases, in that order; junction bases with no gene match: 4. The germline CDR1 and CDR2 sequences are SGHTA and FQGNSA. DNA for the CDR3: TGTGCCAGCAGCTTAGCCGGGACAGGGGGCAGCGAGCAGTTCTTC. It translates to CASSLAGTGGSEQFF.

The chain has TRBV19 and TRBJ1-5, with 9 bases fitting TRBD1. The germline V gene encodes CDR1 LNHDA and CDR2 SQIVND (reference sequence). J gave up 4 bases and V 1 base, and 5 bases lay outside the gene matches. This CDR3 spans 16 amino acids. In nucleotides, the CDR3 is TGTGCCAGTAGTATAGCGGCGGGGACAGGGAATCAGCCCCAGCATTTT. Translation gives CASSIAAGTGNQPQHF.